This record concerns one T cell receptor beta chain sequence. This sample was taken from a study of technical replicates of blood from several donors. The table came from immunoSEQ multiplex PCR; TCRdb's copy has only in-frame clones and leaves some out. The repertoire includes 60,000 to 80,000 clones, around 91% of them detected once, and about 0.4% sits in the top ten. The source is a human donor in good health. Sample: T cells isolated from PBMCs.

The CDR3 DNA reads TGTGCCAGCAGCGCCAACCGAGCGAACACTGAAGCTTTCTTT. Its protein product is CASSANRANTEAFF. This chain connects TRBV5-4 to TRBJ1-1; D gene ambiguous. There are 14 residues in the CDR3. V shed 4 bases and J shed 1 base, with 11 bases lying between them. Germline V CDR1 and CDR2: SGHNT, YYREEE (reference sequence).